This note documents a single T cell receptor beta chain sequence. This clone was observed a single time. There is no known antigen for this receptor. The input lacks base qualities; no much larger clone sits a single base away. This sample was included in a study of shared clonotypes between healthy human individuals (dated by TCRdb to about 2020). Looking at the study overall: A couple of women and a few men aged 18 to 49 years were included in the cohort. Per donor, three plates each were used for CD4 naive and CD4 memory, two for CD8 naive, and one for CD8 memory. To estimate repertoire size and how much clonotypes are shared between individuals, the study performed deep sequencing of blood TCR repertoires from about five healthy adults. Different laboratories and diverse techniques were used to prepare libraries and sequence TCR repertoires, to increase sequencing depth and limit assay-specific biases. Between about 0.85 and 9.5 billion PBMCs per donor were obtained by leukapheresis. Results the study describes overall, beyond this receptor: Naive subsets generally had larger estimated clonotype richness than memory subsets did. Rarefaction of sorted-subset datasets indicated incomplete sequencing despite the large sequencing depth. Higher generation probabilities were observed for clonotypes shared by all four sorted-subset donors than for non-shared clonotypes. Sampling was restricted to blood, and TCR repertoires in tissue are likely to differ from TCR repertoires in blood. The small number of donors limited the genetic and exposure-history diversity represented. Pairwise subsampling indicated that sequencing depth was expected to affect the degree of clonotype sharing among donors. When a few donors were compared, the shared fraction of clonotypes was about 5.2% for naive CD4, 3% to 4% for naive CD8, 2.3% for memory CD4, and under 0.5% for memory CD8.

Using the deep immunoSEQ assay, multiplex PCR amplified TCR CDR3 regions from genomic DNA. Extracted genomic DNA from each cell subset was distributed evenly across all wells of several immunoSEQ 96-well plates, and each plate was treated as a replicate. For sorted subsets, each replicate PCR was loaded with about 0.2 ug genomic DNA, equivalent to some 31,000 T cell genomes. Purified libraries were measured with a Qubit 3.0 fluorometer, size-checked on a Bioanalyzer 2100, and measured again with the KAPA Library Quantification kit. Each immunoSEQ 96-well plate was sequenced on its own single-read 150-cycle Illumina NextSeq 550 flow cell. The paper's processing steps were these. Because the immunoSEQ output held only junctional sequences and lacked quality scores, the filtering could not match the filtering applied to full-length reads. To assign V/J genes and CDR3, sequences were annotated using PyIR, a Python wrapper for IgBLAST v1.9, with IMGT germline references. Reads with weak V/J assignments (E-value above 1e-6), missing CDR3, stop codons, out-of-frame junctions, or ambiguous translated residues were removed. A V3J clonotype was defined by an identical inferred V gene, J gene, and CDR3 amino acid sequence. Percentage overlap between repertoires was calculated by dividing the number of shared unique clonotypes by the size of the smaller repertoire. Richness of each repertoire was evaluated using RTK rarefaction, the Chao1 estimator, and Recon v2.1 estimates of unobserved clonotypes. Generation probabilities were computed with OLGA for all TCRbeta clonotypes obtained by the gDNA method from several donors. In TCRdb, the immuneACCESS table is reduced to in-frame sequences with V and J assigned. These tables do not hold every clone; where another copy was compared, an unresolved V gene accounts for under half, and the others remain unexplained. V, J and clone size derive from that table, while D and trimming were established from the DNA sequence. The sample profile shows 2 million to 2.5 million clones; 80% to 95% of them were found once. Approximately 0.41% of the sample is held by the ten biggest clonotypes.

V is reduced by 1 base and J by 5 bases, leaving a spacing of 15 bases between them. The CDR3 spans 17 residues, from the cysteine through the phenylalanine. Only the CDR3 region is kept as DNA, spanning 51 bases read in frame from base 1. CDR1 and CDR2, per the germline V gene, are LGHNA and YNFKEQ. The donors were healthy, HIV-negative adults with no recently reported acute infections or vaccinations. All donors were Caucasian adults living in Nashville, Tennessee, USA. CD4+ T cells were enriched by magnetic negative selection; naive cells were then positively selected on CD45RA, and the negative fraction formed the memory subset. After blood collection by leukapheresis, PBMCs were isolated using Ficoll-Histopaque density gradient centrifugation and then cryopreserved in the vapor phase of liquid nitrogen. Analytical flow cytometry was used to check the purity and quantity of each magnetically sorted T cell population. Genomic DNA was isolated from every sorted fraction and measured by UV absorbance on a Nanodrop 2000c.

The sequence came from a man between 18 and 35 years old in good health. Some clones in this sample may be carry-over from other donors' samples. The rearranged chain carries TRBV4-2 and TRBJ1-6; the best D guess is TRBD1, with 5 bases matching. The sequencing input was naive CD4+ T cells from PBMCs. This specimen's cell subset or site label, per the study, means: CD45RA+ positively selected. The CDR3: CASSQGRSQGDNSPLHF. The nucleotide sequence reads as follows: TGTGCCAGCAGCCAAGGCCGCAGTCAAGGGGATAATTCACCCCTCCACTTT.